A selection of T cell receptor beta chains follows, all from one sample in a study of shared clonotypes between healthy human individuals. The assay was immunoSEQ multiplex PCR, and TCRdb's table has in-frame clones only and misses some. The sample includes 520,000 or so clones, approximately 85% of them seen just once. The sample consisted of PBMCs. These receptors were obtained from a woman aged 40 to 50 in good health. Some clones in this sample may be carry-over from other donors' samples. The CDR3 runs from the conserved cysteine through the conserved F or W. Each record gives: V gene, CDR3 length, clone size, J gene, D gene, CDR3 protein, CDR3 DNA. A D gene is named only where the DNA matches it firmly. Size tells how often a clone was seen (once, few, many) or the class of an expanded clone, and some rows leave it out.

TRBV14	14	NA	TRBJ1-1	TRBD1	CASSSHRGSTEAFF	TGTGCCAGCAGCTCCCACAGGGGATCCACTGAAGCTTTCTTT
TRBV15	16	once	TRBJ1-3	NA	CATSPQGGFNGNTIYF	TGTGCCACCAGCCCCCAGGGTGGATTTAATGGAAACACCATATATTTT
TRBV7-9	15	NA	TRBJ1-4	NA	CASSGSGGQKEKLFF	TGTGCCAGCAGCGGATCCGGGGGTCAGAAGGAAAAACTGTTTTTT
TRBV19	15	NA	TRBJ1-5	NA	CASHKGQYSNQPQHF	TGTGCCAGTCACAAAGGACAGTACAGTAATCAGCCCCAGCATTTT
TRBV9	15	once	TRBJ2-1	TRBD1	CASSVAYTGGVEQFF	TGTGCCAGCAGCGTAGCCTATACAGGGGGAGTTGAGCAGTTCTTC
TRBV6-1	13	NA	TRBJ2-4	TRBD2	CASLLAGEVIQYF	TGTGCCAGCTTACTGGCGGGAGAGGTCATTCAGTACTTC
TRBV5-4	15	NA	TRBJ2-1	NA	CASSLEASSYNEQFF	TGTGCCAGCAGCTTGGAGGCAAGCTCCTACAATGAGCAGTTCTTC
TRBV2	14	few	TRBJ2-1	TRBD1	CASRGDRGHNEQFF	TGTGCCAGTAGGGGGGACAGGGGACACAATGAGCAGTTCTTC
TRBV18	14	NA	TRBJ2-7	TRBD1	CASSSPGGYDEQYF	TGTGCCAGCTCATCCCCAGGGGGATATGACGAGCAGTACTTC
TRBV4-3	18	NA	TRBJ2-7	NA	CASSHLNRDPTGSYEQYF	TGCGCCAGCAGCCACCTGAACCGAGACCCGACCGGCTCCTACGAGCAGTACTTC
TRBV7-3	14	once	TRBJ2-3	NA	CASSLRDNTDTQYF	TGTGCCAGCAGCCTCCGGGACAACACAGATACGCAGTATTTT
TRBV4-1	12	few	TRBJ1-1	NA	CASSQNGAEAFF	TGCGCCAGCAGCCAAAACGGGGCTGAAGCTTTCTTT
TRBV28	15	NA	TRBJ1-1	NA	CASSPVGLLNTEAFF	TGTGCCAGCAGCCCGGTGGGCCTCTTGAACACTGAAGCTTTCTTT
TRBV7-2	12	NA	TRBJ2-1	NA	CASSKLGNEQFF	TGTGCCAGCAGCAAACTTGGGAATGAGCAGTTCTTC
TRBV18	15	NA	TRBJ2-3	NA	CASSPGATSTDTQYF	TGTGCCAGCTCACCGGGAGCAACTAGCACAGATACGCAGTATTTT
TRBV9	14	NA	TRBJ2-5	NA	CASSVGVSQETQYF	TGTGCCAGCAGCGTAGGTGTCTCCCAAGAGACCCAGTACTTC
TRBV5-1	17	NA	TRBJ2-1	TRBD2	CASSPGTSGSIYNEQFF	TGCGCCAGCAGCCCCGGGACTAGCGGGAGTATATACAATGAGCAGTTCTTC
TRBV28	13	NA	TRBJ2-1	NA	CASLAGAYNEQFF	TGTGCCAGCTTGGCAGGAGCCTACAATGAGCAGTTCTTC
TRBV18	14	NA	TRBJ2-5	TRBD2	CASSKAGGEETQYF	TGTGCCAGCTCAAAAGCGGGAGGGGAAGAGACCCAGTACTTC
TRBV11-2	14	many	TRBJ2-3	TRBD1	CASSLERGQDTQYF	TGTGCCAGCAGCTTAGAAAGGGGGCAGGATACGCAGTATTTT
TRBV28	12	NA	TRBJ1-1	NA	CASSLRNTEAFF	TGTGCCAGCAGTTTGAGGAACACTGAAGCTTTCTTT
TRBV7-8	15	NA	TRBJ1-2	TRBD1	CASSFRTGGDSGYTF	TGTGCCAGCAGCTTTAGGACAGGGGGCGATTCTGGCTACACCTTC
TRBV11-3	15	NA	TRBJ2-1	NA	CASSLETSGDNEQFF	TGTGCCAGCAGCTTAGAAACTTCGGGGGACAATGAGCAGTTCTTC
TRBV4-2	15	few	TRBJ2-7	NA	CASSQVATVEYEQYF	TGTGCCAGCAGCCAAGTTGCTACTGTTGAATACGAGCAGTACTTC
TRBV28	16	NA	TRBJ1-3	NA	CASRPPGIASGNTIYF	TGTGCCAGCAGACCACCAGGGATAGCCTCTGGAAACACCATATATTTT
TRBV18	15	NA	TRBJ2-7	NA	CASSPPLAGTLEQYF	TGTGCCAGCTCACCCCCCCTGGCGGGTACCCTCGAGCAGTACTTC
TRBV10-3	13	NA	TRBJ1-2	NA	CAITGAVAYGYTF	TGTGCCATCACGGGGGCAGTGGCCTATGGCTACACCTTC
TRBV29-1	15	NA	TRBJ2-1	TRBD1	CSVPARGTGYNEQFF	TGCAGCGTTCCCGCCCGTGGGACAGGTTACAATGAGCAGTTCTTC
TRBV10-3	15	NA	TRBJ2-1	NA	CAISEEGTGYNEQFF	TGTGCCATCAGTGAGGAGGGGACGGGATACAATGAGCAGTTCTTC
TRBV10-3	15	NA	TRBJ2-2	TRBD1	CAISALISGGGELFF	TGTGCCATCAGCGCCCTCATCTCAGGGGGCGGGGAGCTGTTTTTT
TRBV6-1	17	few	TRBJ1-1	TRBD1	CASSERPSDRVGTEAFF	TGTGCCAGCAGTGAACGTCCCAGTGACAGGGTTGGCACTGAAGCTTTCTTT
TRBV11-2	16	NA	TRBJ2-1	TRBD2	CASSSTSGRRGNEQFF	TGTGCCAGCAGTTCCACTAGCGGGAGGAGGGGGAATGAGCAGTTCTTC
TRBV19	14	NA	TRBJ1-4	NA	CASSAGVRNEKLFF	TGTGCCAGTAGCGCAGGGGTGAGGAATGAAAAACTGTTTTTT
TRBV6-1	15	NA	TRBJ2-1	TRBD2	CATTPLAGSFNEQFF	TGTGCCACCACCCCTCTAGCGGGAAGTTTTAATGAGCAGTTCTTC
TRBV19	13	few	TRBJ1-5	NA	CASRDPSNQPQHF	TGTGCCAGTAGGGACCCTAGCAATCAGCCCCAGCATTTT
TRBV5-6	15	NA	TRBJ2-2	TRBD2	CASSFGLAGAGELFF	TGTGCCAGCAGTTTTGGACTAGCGGGAGCCGGGGAGCTGTTTTTT
TRBV18	16	NA	TRBJ1-1	NA	CASSPRAGTRTGEAFF	TGTGCCAGCTCCCCCCGAGCGGGGACTAGAACAGGTGAAGCTTTCTTT
TRBV10-1	20	NA	TRBJ2-1	TRBD2	CASSGIAGEVAGGSYNEQFF	TGCGCCAGCAGTGGAATAGCGGGAGAGGTGGCCGGCGGCTCCTACAATGAGCAGTTCTTC
TRBV30	13	NA	TRBJ2-1	NA	CAWSVRSYNEQFF	TGTGCCTGGAGTGTTCGGAGCTACAATGAGCAGTTCTTC
TRBV5-1	13	NA	TRBJ2-7	NA	CASSPLVSYEQYF	TGCGCCAGCAGCCCTCTTGTCTCCTACGAGCAGTACTTC
TRBV2	12	once	TRBJ2-1	NA	CASSVGGNEQFF	TGTGCCAGCAGTGTAGGGGGAAATGAGCAGTTCTTC
TRBV5-4	13	NA	TRBJ1-2	NA	CASSLDSSYGYTF	TGTGCCAGCAGCCTCGATTCCTCCTATGGCTACACCTTC
TRBV5-1	15	NA	TRBJ2-1	TRBD1	CASSMGQGYYNEQFF	TGCGCCAGCAGCATGGGACAGGGATACTACAATGAGCAGTTCTTC
TRBV28	16	NA	TRBJ2-3	NA	CASSFNRGSSTDTQYF	TGTGCCAGCAGTTTTAATAGGGGCTCTAGCACAGATACGCAGTATTTT
TRBV6-6	13	NA	TRBJ2-1	TRBD2	CAIGASGGNEQFF	TGTGCCATTGGGGCTAGCGGGGGCAATGAGCAGTTCTTC
TRBV5-8	15	NA	TRBJ2-1	TRBD2	CASSQPTSGRDEQFF	TGTGCCAGCAGCCAGCCGACTAGCGGACGGGATGAGCAGTTCTTC